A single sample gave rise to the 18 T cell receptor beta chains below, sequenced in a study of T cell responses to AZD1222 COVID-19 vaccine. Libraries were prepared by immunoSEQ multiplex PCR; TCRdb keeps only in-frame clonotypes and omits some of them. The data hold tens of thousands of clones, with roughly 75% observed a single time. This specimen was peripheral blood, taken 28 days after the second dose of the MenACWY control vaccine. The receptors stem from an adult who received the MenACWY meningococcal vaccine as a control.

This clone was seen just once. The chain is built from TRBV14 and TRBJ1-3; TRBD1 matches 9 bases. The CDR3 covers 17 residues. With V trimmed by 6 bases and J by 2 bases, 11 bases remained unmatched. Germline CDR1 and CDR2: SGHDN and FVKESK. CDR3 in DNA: TGTGCCAGCAGTCGGGGAACAGGGGGCATCGCTGGAAACACCATATATTTT. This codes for CASSRGTGGIAGNTIYF.

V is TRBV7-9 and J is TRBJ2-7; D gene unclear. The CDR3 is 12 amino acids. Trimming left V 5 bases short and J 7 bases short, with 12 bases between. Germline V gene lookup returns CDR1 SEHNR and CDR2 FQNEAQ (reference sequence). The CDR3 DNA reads TGTGCCAGCAGCGACCCTATCGGGGAGCAGTACGTC. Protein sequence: CASSDPIGEQYV.

The CDR3: CASSLDWERSNEKLFF. The DNA for the CDR3 is TGTGCCAGCAGTTTGGATTGGGAGAGGAGTAATGAAAAACTGTTTTTT. The J gene is TRBJ1-4, the V gene TRBV6-5; no reliable D call. Looked up from germline, CDR1 is MNHEY and CDR2 is SVGAGI. The CDR3 covers 16 residues. The ends were cut back, 4 bases at V and 4 bases at J, with 16 bases in the middle.

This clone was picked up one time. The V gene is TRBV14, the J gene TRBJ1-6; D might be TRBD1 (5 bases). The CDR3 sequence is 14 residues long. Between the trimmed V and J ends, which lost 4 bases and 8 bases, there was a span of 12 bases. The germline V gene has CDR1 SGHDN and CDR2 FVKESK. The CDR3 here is CASSRRQTHSPLHF. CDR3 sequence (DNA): TGTGCCAGCAGCCGGAGACAGACACATTCACCCCTCCACTTT.

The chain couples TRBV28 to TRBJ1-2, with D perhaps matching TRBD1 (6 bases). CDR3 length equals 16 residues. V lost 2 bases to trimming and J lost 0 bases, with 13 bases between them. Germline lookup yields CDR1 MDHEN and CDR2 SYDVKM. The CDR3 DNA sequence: TGTGCCAGCAGTTTACCAGGGGTCCCCACTAACTATGGCTACACCTTC. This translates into CASSLPGVPTNYGYTF.

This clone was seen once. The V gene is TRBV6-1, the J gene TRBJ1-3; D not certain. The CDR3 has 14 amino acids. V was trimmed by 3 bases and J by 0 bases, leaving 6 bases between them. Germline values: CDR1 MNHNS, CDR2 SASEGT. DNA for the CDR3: TGTGCCAGCAGTGAGGCAGACTCTGGAAACACCATATATTTT. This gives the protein CASSEADSGNTIYF.

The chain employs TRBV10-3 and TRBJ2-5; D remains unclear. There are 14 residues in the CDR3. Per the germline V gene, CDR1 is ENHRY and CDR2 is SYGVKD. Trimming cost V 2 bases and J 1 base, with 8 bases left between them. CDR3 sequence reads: CAISETTPQETQYF. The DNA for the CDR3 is TGTGCCATCAGTGAGACCACTCCCCAAGAGACCCAGTACTTC.

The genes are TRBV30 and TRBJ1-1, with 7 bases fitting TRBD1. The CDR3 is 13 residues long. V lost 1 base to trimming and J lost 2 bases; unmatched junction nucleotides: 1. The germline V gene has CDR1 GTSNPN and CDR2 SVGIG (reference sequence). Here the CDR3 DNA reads TGTGCCTGGAGTGACAGGGGTAACACTGAAGCTTTCTTT. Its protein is CAWSDRGNTEAFF.

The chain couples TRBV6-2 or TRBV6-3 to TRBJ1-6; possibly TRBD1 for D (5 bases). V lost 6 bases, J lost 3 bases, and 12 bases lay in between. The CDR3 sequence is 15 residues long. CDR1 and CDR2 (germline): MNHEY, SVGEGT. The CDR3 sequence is CASSLSGIYNSPLHF. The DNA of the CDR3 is TGTGCCAGCAGCTTATCAGGGATCTATAATTCACCCCTCCACTTT.

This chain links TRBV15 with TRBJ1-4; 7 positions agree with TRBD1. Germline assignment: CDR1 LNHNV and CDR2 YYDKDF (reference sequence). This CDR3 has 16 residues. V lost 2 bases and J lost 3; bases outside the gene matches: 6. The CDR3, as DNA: TGTGCCACCAGCAGATCGAGGGGGCGTCCTAATGAAAAACTGTTTTTT. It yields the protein CATSRSRGRPNEKLFF.

The CDR3 region has the DNA TGCGCCAGCAGCTTGGGGGACAGAAATCAGCCCCAGCATTTT. The encoded protein is CASSLGDRNQPQHF. This chain links TRBV5-1 with TRBJ1-5, with TRBD1 identical over 7 bases. The CDR3 has 14 residues. Germline V lookup: CDR1 SGHRS, CDR2 YFSETQ. V gave up 0 bases and J gave up 4 bases; unmatched junction bases: 1.

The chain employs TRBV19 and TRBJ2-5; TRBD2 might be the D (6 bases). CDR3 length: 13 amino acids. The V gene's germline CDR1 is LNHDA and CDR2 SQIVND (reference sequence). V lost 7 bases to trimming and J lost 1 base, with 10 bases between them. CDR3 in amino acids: CASTAGGQETQYF. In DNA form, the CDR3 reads TGTGCCAGTACCGCCGGGGGCCAAGAGACCCAGTACTTC.

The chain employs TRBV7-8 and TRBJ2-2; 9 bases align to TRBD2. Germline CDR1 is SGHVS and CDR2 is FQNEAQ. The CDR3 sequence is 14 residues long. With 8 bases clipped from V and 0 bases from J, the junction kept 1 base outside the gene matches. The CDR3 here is CASGGGANTGELFF. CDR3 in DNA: TGTGCCAGCGGCGGGGGGGCGAACACCGGGGAGCTGTTTTTT.

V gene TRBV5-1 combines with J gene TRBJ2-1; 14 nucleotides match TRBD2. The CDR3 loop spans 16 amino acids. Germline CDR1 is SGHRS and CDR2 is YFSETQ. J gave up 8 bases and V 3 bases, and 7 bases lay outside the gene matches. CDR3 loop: CASSSGLAGGWDEQFF. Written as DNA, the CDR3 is TGCGCCAGCAGCTCAGGACTAGCGGGGGGATGGGATGAGCAGTTCTTC.

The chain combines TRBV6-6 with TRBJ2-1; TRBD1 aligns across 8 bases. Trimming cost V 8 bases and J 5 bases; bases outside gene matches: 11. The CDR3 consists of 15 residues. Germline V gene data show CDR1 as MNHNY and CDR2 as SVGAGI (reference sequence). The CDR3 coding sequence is TGTGCCAGCTCAAAACCGGGACAGGCAGACAATGAGCAGTTCTTC. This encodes CASSKPGQADNEQFF.

CDR3 in DNA: TGTGCCAGCAGCCCGAGGTTAAGGTTGGGGAGGCGGGGGGAGCAGTACGTC. It codes for CASSPRLRLGRRGEQYV. The gene calls are TRBV5-6 and TRBJ2-7; 7 bases fit TRBD2. Losses at the gene ends were 4 bases for V and 7 bases for J; bases not matched to a gene: 20. This CDR3 region has 17 residues. CDR1 is SGHDT and CDR2 is YYEEEE in the germline V gene.

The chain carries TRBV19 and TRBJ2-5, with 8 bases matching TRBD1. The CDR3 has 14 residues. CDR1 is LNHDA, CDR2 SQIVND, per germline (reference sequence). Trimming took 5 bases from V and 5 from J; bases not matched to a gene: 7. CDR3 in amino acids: CASSPTGGKETQYF. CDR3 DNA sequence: TGTGCCAGTAGTCCTACAGGGGGAAAGGAGACCCAGTACTTC.

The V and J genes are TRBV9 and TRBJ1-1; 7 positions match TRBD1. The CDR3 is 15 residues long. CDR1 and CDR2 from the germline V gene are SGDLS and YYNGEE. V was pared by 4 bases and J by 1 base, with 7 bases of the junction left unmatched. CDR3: CASSPTGTENTEAFF. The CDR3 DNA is TGTGCCAGCAGCCCAACCGGGACAGAGAACACTGAAGCTTTCTTT.